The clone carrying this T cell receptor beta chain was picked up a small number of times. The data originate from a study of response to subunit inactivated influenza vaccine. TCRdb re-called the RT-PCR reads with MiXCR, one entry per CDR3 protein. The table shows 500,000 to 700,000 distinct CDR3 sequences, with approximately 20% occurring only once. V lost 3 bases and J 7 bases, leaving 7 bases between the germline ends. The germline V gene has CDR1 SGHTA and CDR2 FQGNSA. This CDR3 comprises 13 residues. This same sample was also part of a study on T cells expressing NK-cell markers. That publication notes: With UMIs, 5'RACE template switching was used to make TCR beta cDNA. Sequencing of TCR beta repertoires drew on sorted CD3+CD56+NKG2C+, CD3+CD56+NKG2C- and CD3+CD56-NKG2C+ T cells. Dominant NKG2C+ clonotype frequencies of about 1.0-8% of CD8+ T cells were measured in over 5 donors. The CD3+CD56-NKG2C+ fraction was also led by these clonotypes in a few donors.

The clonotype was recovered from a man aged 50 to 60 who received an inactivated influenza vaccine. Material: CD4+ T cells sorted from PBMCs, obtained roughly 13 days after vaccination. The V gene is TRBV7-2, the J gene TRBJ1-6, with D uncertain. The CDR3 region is CASSLSQNSPLHF. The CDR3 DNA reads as TGTGCCAGCAGCTTGTCCCAGAATTCACCCCTCCACTTT.